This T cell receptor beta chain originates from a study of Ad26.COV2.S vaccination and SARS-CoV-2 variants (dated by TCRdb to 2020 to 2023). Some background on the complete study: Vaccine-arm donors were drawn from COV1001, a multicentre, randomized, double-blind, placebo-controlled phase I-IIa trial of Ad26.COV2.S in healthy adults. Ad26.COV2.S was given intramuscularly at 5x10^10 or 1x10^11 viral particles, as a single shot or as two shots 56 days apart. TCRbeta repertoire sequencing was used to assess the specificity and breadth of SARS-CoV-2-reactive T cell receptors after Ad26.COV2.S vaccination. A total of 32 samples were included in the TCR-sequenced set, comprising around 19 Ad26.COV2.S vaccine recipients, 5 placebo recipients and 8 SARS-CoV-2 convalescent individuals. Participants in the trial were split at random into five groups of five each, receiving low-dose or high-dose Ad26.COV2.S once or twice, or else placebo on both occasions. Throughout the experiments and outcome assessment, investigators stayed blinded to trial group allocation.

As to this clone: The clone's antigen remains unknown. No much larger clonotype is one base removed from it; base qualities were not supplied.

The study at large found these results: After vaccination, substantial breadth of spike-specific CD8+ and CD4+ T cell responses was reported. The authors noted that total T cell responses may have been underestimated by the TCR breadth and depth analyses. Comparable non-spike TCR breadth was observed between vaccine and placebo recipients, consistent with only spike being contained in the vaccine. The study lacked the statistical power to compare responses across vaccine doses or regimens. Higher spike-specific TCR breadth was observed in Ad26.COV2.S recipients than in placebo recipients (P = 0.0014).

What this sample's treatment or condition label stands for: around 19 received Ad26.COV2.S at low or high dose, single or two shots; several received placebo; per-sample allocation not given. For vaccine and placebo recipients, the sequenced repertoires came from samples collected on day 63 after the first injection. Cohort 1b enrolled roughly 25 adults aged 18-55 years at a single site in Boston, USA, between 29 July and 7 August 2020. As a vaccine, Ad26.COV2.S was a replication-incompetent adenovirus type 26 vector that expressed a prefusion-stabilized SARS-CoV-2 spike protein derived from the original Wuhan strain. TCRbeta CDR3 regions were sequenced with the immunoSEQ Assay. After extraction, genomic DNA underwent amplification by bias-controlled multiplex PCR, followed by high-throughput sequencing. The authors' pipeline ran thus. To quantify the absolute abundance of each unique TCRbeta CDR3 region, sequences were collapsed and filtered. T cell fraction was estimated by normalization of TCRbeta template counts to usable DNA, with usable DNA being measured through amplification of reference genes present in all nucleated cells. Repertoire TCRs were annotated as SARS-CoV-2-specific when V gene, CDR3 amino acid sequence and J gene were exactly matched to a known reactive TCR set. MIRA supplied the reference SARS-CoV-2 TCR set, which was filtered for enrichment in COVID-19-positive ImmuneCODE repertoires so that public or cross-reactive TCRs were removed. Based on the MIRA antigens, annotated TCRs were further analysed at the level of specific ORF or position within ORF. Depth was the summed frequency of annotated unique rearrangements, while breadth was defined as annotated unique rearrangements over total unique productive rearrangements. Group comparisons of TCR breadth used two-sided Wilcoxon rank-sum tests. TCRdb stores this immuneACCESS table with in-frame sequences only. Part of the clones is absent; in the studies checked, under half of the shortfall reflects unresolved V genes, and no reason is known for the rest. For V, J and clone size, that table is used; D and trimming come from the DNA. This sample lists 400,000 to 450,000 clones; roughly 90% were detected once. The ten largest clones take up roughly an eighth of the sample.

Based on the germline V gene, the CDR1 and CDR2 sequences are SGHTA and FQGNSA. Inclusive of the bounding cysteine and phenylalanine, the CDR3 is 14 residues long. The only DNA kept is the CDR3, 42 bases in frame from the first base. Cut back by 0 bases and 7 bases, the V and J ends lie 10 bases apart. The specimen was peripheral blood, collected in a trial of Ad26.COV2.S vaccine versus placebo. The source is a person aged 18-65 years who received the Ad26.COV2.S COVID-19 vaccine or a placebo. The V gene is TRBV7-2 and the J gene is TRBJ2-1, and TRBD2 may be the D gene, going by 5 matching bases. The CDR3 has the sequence CASSLAGWENEQFF. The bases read TGTGCCAGCAGCTTAGCGGGATGGGAGAATGAGCAGTTCTTC.